These 6 T cell receptor beta chains came from one sample sequenced in a study of blood T cell repertoires in COVID-19 (dated by TCRdb to 2018 to 2020). The method was the immunoSEQ multiplex PCR assay. Entries here come from immuneACCESS through TCRdb and include only in-frame sequences with V and J called. Some clones fail to appear in such tables; in the studies checked, an unresolved V gene covers under half of the shortfall, and the cause of the remainder is unknown. This sample gives some 150,000 clones in total; just under 85% of them show up just once. The top ten clonotypes cover 7.5% to 9.5% of the sample. Material: peripheral blood. Receptor source: a man aged 35-49 years who had recovered from COVID-19.

The chain is built from TRBV12-5 and TRBJ1-5; D is perhaps TRBD1 (5 bases). The CDR3 runs 13 residues. The germline V gene encodes CDR1 LGHNT and CDR2 FRNRAP. V lost 8 bases, J lost 7 bases, and 15 bases lay in between. CDR3 DNA sequence: TGTGCTAGTTCGGCAGGGACTGGACAGCCCCAGCATTTT. Amino acid sequence: CASSAGTGQPQHF.

The rearrangement uses TRBV11-2 and TRBJ2-1; 7 bases fit TRBD2. CDR1 and CDR2 from the germline V gene are SGHAT and FQNNGV. V shed 5 bases and J 5 bases; nucleotides not matched to a gene: 12. The CDR3 has 16 amino acids. The CDR3 region has the DNA TGTGCCAGCAGCGCCCGGGGGGAGGCTTGGGACAATGAGCAGTTCTTC. It translates to CASSARGEAWDNEQFF.

The chain joins TRBV20-1 to TRBJ2-7, with TRBD1 as a possible D gene (6 bases). The CDR3 loop spans 14 amino acids. Germline V gene data show CDR1 as DFQATT and CDR2 as SNEGSKA (reference sequence). Trimming took off 3 bases at V and 5 bases at J, with 17 bases between the two ends. The CDR3 region has the DNA TGCAGTGCTAGTATCAAGAGGGGGAGCAACGAGCAGTACTTC. It codes for CSASIKRGSNEQYF.

To note about this clone: This sample includes further DNA sequences coding for the same CDR3. V is TRBV11-3 and J is TRBJ2-1; 11 positions match TRBD2. The CDR3 consists of 14 residues. Per germline, CDR1 SGHNT and CDR2 YENEEA. After removal of 4 bases from V and 7 bases from J, the junction contained 3 bases not matched to a gene. The CDR3 spells CASSWASGGNEQFF. As DNA, the CDR3 is TGTGCCAGCAGCTGGGCTAGCGGGGGGAATGAGCAGTTCTTC.

The rearrangement joins TRBV6-2 or TRBV6-3 to TRBJ2-2; D may be TRBD2 (5 bases). V lost 2 bases and J lost 3, with 16 bases in between. The V gene's germline CDR1 is MNHEY and CDR2 SVGEGT. This CDR3 has 17 residues. CDR3 DNA sequence: TGTGCCAGCAGTTACGATTTAACGGCCGGGGACACCGGGGAGCTGTTTTTT. Protein: CASSYDLTAGDTGELFF.

This sequence joins TRBV6-2 or TRBV6-3 and TRBJ2-7; weak D call: TRBD2 (6 bases). Germline V gene data show CDR1 as MNHEY and CDR2 as SVGEGT. Trimming cost V 2 bases and J 4 bases, with 18 bases left between them. The CDR3 runs 16 residues. The CDR3 protein is CASSYLAGSTPYEQYF. CDR3 coding DNA: TGTGCCAGCAGTTACCTTGCGGGGTCCACACCTTACGAGCAGTACTTC.